Following are 16 T cell receptor beta chains from one sample sequenced in a study of post-analysis software for immune sequencing data. Study-level points and caveats: The study found TRBV5-6, TRBV5-1 and TRBV20-1 among four to six TRBV segments more frequent in patients than controls.

What these receptors recognize is not known. cDNA libraries of TCR beta carried unique molecular identifiers. TCRdb re-derived calls from the PCR reads in MiXCR, one entry per CDR3 protein. This sample has some 890,000 distinct CDR3 sequences, with 53% found just once. Sequenced sample: blood. Every receptor here comes from a girl between 5 and 17 years old with multiple sclerosis.

The rearrangement uses TRBV29-1 and TRBJ1-1; TRBD1 might be the D (6 bases). Trimming left V 7 bases short and J 0 bases short, with 18 bases between. Germline-derived CDR1 and CDR2 are SQVTM and ANQGSEA. The CDR3 loop spans 15 amino acids. CDR3 bases: TGCAGCGCAATGGAGGGGGGGACGGTGAACACTGAAGCTTTCTTT. Its protein product is CSAMEGGTVNTEAFF.

This clonotype was detected once. The genes are TRBV6-1 and TRBJ1-5; 8 positions agree with TRBD1. This CDR3 has 13 amino acids. V shed 6 bases, J shed 6 bases, and the junction held 4 bases outside the gene matches. Germline V lookup: CDR1 MNHNS, CDR2 SASEGT. The CDR3 sequence: CASRVDRAQPQHF. CDR3 bases: TGTGCCAGCAGGGTGGACAGGGCTCAGCCCCAGCATTTT.

This clonotype was counted only a few times. This chain joins TRBV7-9 and TRBJ1-2; TRBD1 aligns across 9 bases. V lost 5 bases and J lost 4; bases outside the gene matches: 8. This CDR3 is built from 15 residues. Germline V gene lookup returns CDR1 SEHNR and CDR2 FQNEAQ (reference sequence). CDR3 amino acids: CASSKTRGQGYGYTF. CDR3 DNA: TGTGCCAGCAGCAAGACCCGGGGACAGGGCTATGGCTACACCTTC.

The rearrangement uses TRBV18 and TRBJ2-5, with 8 positions matching TRBD2. The J segment lost 3 bases and the V segment lost 1 base, leaving 10 bases of the junction unmatched. This CDR3 comprises 17 residues. The V gene's germline CDR1 is KGHSH and CDR2 LQKENI. The CDR3 nucleotides are TGTGCCAGCTCACCACTGCAACCGGGACTAGAGAAAGAGACCCAGTACTTC. Protein product: CASSPLQPGLEKETQYF.

V and J are TRBV11-2 and TRBJ2-3, with 12 bases fitting TRBD2. The CDR3 consists of 21 residues. J lost 0 bases, V lost 1 base, and 14 bases had no gene match. From germline, CDR1 is SGHAT and CDR2 FQNNGV. CDR3 DNA sequence: TGTGCCAGCAGCTTAGGGACACTAGCGGGGGGCCGCGAACCCAGCACAGATACGCAGTATTTT. Amino acid sequence: CASSLGTLAGGREPSTDTQYF. Combining the CDR3 with reference TRBV11-2 and TRBJ2-3 gives the whole variable domain EAGVAQSPRYKIIEKRQSVAFWCNPISGHATLYWYQQILGQGPKLLIQFQNNGVVDDSQLPKDRFSAERLKGVDSTLKIQPAKLEDSAVYLCASSLGTLAGGREPSTDTQYFGPGTRLTVL.

This clonotype was found a few times. This chain joins TRBV6-1 and TRBJ2-5; D remains unclear. The J call may be incorrect, as the DNA end agrees better with TRBJ2-7. Germline V gene data show CDR1 as MNHNS and CDR2 as SASEGT. This CDR3 contains 15 residues. The CDR3, as DNA: TGTGCCAGCAGTGAAGCGCAACTGTTCTCCTACGAGCAGTACTTC. It specifies CASSEAQLFSYEQYF.

This clonotype was recorded once. The chain links TRBV10-3 to TRBJ2-4; D call uncertain. The J call may be wrong; the DNA end is better matched by TRBJ2-7. This CDR3 spans 14 amino acids. CDR1 and CDR2 (germline): ENHRY, SYGVKD. The CDR3 nucleotides are TGTGCCATCACCAAAGGCCCTACATCCTACGAGCAGTACTTC. Translating it yields CAITKGPTSYEQYF.

In this sample, this clonotype turned up a few times. The gene calls are TRBV12-3 or TRBV12-4 and TRBJ1-2, with D unclear. This CDR3 has 11 amino acids. V lost 5 bases, J lost 8 bases, and 9 bases lay in between. CDR3 amino acids: CASSTARGYTF. The CDR3 DNA reads as TGTGCCAGCAGTACTGCTAGGGGCTACACCTTC.

CDR3 in amino acids: CSASPGGALPEAFF. For the CDR3, the DNA is TGCAGTGCTTCCCCTGGGGGGGCCCTACCTGAAGCTTTCTTT. This chain connects TRBV20-1 to TRBJ1-1, with D maybe TRBD1 (6 bases). Germline V CDR1 and CDR2: DFQATT, SNEGSKA (reference sequence). This CDR3 is built from 14 residues. Deletions cut 5 bases from V and 6 bases from J, with 19 bases between.

V and J are TRBV12-3 or TRBV12-4 and TRBJ2-1; D may match TRBD1 or TRBD2 (5 bases each). Deletions cut 2 bases from V and 8 bases from J, with 13 bases between. The CDR3 has 14 residues. This CDR3 is CASSLSSMGDEQFF. CDR3 nucleotides: TGTGCCAGCAGTTTATCGTCCATGGGGGATGAGCAGTTCTTC.

This clonotype was seen a few times. DNA for the CDR3: TGTGCCAGCAGGTTCGACAGGGCGAACTATGGCTACACCTTC. Its protein is CASRFDRANYGYTF. This chain joins TRBV12-3 or TRBV12-4 and TRBJ1-2; TRBD1 matches 7 bases. After removal of 6 bases from V and 2 bases from J, the junction contained 6 bases not matched to a gene. CDR3 length equals 14 residues.

This clonotype has at least ten counts. The chain links TRBV7-3 to TRBJ2-7; tentative D call: TRBD1 (6 bases). Germline CDR1 and CDR2: SGHTA and FQGTGA. The CDR3 has 12 amino acids. Trimming shortened V by 4 bases and J by 3 bases, and 7 bases separated the two germline ends. The CDR3 spells CASSSGHYEQYF. CDR3 bases: TGTGCCAGCAGCTCGGGACACTACGAGCAGTACTTC.

The chain employs TRBV11-2 and TRBJ2-3, with D tentatively TRBD1 (6 bases). CDR1 is SGHAT and CDR2 is FQNNGV in the germline V gene. The CDR3 length is 15 residues. Trimming took 3 bases from V and 4 from J, leaving 14 bases between them. The CDR3 reads CASSFLRTVADTQYF. In DNA, the CDR3 is TGTGCCAGCAGCTTTTTGAGGACAGTTGCAGATACGCAGTATTTT. The full variable domain, completed using reference TRBV11-2 and TRBJ2-3, is EAGVAQSPRYKIIEKRQSVAFWCNPISGHATLYWYQQILGQGPKLLIQFQNNGVVDDSQLPKDRFSAERLKGVDSTLKIQPAKLEDSAVYLCASSFLRTVADTQYFGPGTRLTVL.

J is TRBJ2-3 and V is TRBV6-1, with 15 positions matching TRBD2. Trimming cost V 5 bases and J 8 bases; bases outside gene matches: 11. Germline assignment: CDR1 MNHNS and CDR2 SASEGT. CDR3 size: 17 residues. The CDR3: CASSRTSGRATILTQYF. Here the CDR3 DNA reads TGTGCCAGCAGTCGGACTAGCGGGAGGGCCACAATCCTTACGCAGTATTTT.

The CDR3 loop reads CSVGGVSGGQETQYF. Here the CDR3 DNA reads TGCAGCGTAGGGGGGGTTAGCGGGGGACAAGAGACCCAGTACTTC. The chain links TRBV29-1 to TRBJ2-5, with TRBD2 identical over 9 bases. Trimming took 6 bases from V and 2 from J; bases not matched to a gene: 10. The CDR3 covers 15 residues. Germline V gene data show CDR1 as SQVTM and CDR2 as ANQGSEA.

DNA for the CDR3: TGTGCCAGCAGCTTAGTTCCAGGGAGAAGCTCCTACGAGCAGTACTTC. Its protein is CASSLVPGRSSYEQYF. This chain uses TRBV7-9 with TRBJ2-7, with D perhaps assigned TRBD1 or TRBD2 (5 bases each). V lost 1 base and J 0 bases, leaving 13 bases between the germline ends. CDR3 size: 16 residues. CDR1 and CDR2 (germline): SEHNR, FQNEAQ (reference sequence).